This record covers a single TCR beta chain. Libraries were prepared by immunoSEQ multiplex PCR; TCRdb keeps only in-frame clonotypes and omits some of them. This table holds around 500,000 clones, 80% to 90% found once. Germline-derived CDR1 and CDR2 are KGHSH and LQKENI. The junction had 8 bases not matched to a gene; V was cut back by 6 bases and J by 6 bases. This CDR3 has 15 amino acids. This sample is part of a study of blood T cell repertoires in COVID-19. On the study more broadly: Donors in the United States, Italy and Spain gave samples during acute or convalescent COVID-19.

Individuals aged about 18 to 90 years were recruited from about two dozen US areas. Participants were placed into cohorts based on the clinical history they reported. Recovery meant two consecutive negative NP/OP PCR tests, professional clearance, or resolved symptoms. The sequenced sample was PBMCs or T cells enriched from blood (not recorded which). The chain recombines TRBV18 with TRBJ2-1; 10 bases fit TRBD2. The origin of this receptor is a woman aged 60-70 years who had recovered from COVID-19. DNA of the CDR3: TGTGCCAGCTCGGCTCTAGCGGGGGCGGGCAATGAGCAGTTCTTC. Its translation: CASSALAGAGNEQFF.